This T cell receptor beta chain was found in a study of PD-1 blockade in classical Hodgkin lymphoma. On the study more broadly: Every 2 weeks, patients got 3 mg/kg intravenous nivolumab.

Assay: immunoSEQ multiplex PCR; the TCRdb copy retains only in-frame clones and omits some. The profile shows about 90,000 clones, 90% of them singletons. In the case of this clone: As yet, its antigen is unknown.

Study-wide results and caveats: Those starting nivolumab under 1 year post-ASCT were excluded. The CD4+ diversity rise by C4D1 was clearest in complete responders. Newly diagnosed patients reportedly had lower baseline TCR diversity than healthy donors.

Germline V CDR1 and CDR2: SEHNR, FQNEAQ (reference sequence). CDR3 size: 12 residues. The V end was cut by 10 bases, the J end by 1 base, with 10 bases between. Specified time point: cycle 4 day 1 (C4D1), after more than five weeks of nivolumab. Each and every patient relapsed after autologous stem cell transplantation, and patients got differing brentuximab vedotin exposure. This specimen consisted of peripheral blood mononuclear cells (PBMCs), obtained before the fourth cycle of nivolumab. This TCR derives from a human donor with classical Hodgkin lymphoma. The rearrangement links TRBV7-9 to TRBJ2-5, with D tentatively TRBD1 (6 bases). The DNA of the CDR3 is TGTGCCACCCGGGACATCCAAGAGACCCAGTACTTC. Its protein product is CATRDIQETQYF. Drawing the rest from reference TRBV7-9 and TRBJ2-5, the complete variable domain is DTGVSQNPRHKITKRGQNVTFRCDPISEHNRLYWYRQTLGQGPEFLTYFQNEAQLEKSRLLSDRFSAERPKGSFSTLEIQRTEQGDSAMYLCATRDIQETQYFGPGTRLLVL.